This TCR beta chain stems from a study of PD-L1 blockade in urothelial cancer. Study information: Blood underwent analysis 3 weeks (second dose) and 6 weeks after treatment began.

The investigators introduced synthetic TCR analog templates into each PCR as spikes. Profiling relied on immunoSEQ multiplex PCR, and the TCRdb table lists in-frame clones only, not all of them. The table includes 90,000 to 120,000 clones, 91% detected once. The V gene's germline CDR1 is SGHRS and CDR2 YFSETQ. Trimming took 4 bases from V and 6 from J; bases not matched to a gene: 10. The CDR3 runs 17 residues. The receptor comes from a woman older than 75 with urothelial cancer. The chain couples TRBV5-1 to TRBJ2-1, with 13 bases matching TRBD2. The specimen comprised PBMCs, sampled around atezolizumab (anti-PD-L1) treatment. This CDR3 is CASSLTSGRPRANEQFF. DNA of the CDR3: TGCGCCAGCAGCCTGACTAGCGGGAGGCCTAGGGCCAATGAGCAGTTCTTC.